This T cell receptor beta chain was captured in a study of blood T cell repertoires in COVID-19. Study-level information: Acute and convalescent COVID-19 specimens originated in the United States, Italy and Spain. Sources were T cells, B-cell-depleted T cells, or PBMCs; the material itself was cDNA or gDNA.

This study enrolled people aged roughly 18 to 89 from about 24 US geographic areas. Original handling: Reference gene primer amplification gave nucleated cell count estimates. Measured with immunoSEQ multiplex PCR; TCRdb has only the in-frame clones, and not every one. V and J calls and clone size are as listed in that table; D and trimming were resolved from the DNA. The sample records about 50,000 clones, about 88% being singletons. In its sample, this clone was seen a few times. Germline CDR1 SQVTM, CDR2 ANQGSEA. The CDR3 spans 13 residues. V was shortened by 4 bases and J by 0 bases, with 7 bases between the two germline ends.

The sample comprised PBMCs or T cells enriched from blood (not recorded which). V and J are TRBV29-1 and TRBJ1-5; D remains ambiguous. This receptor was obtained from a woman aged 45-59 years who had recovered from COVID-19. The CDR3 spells CSVVWHSNQPQHF. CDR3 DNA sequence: TGCAGCGTTGTGTGGCATAGCAATCAGCCCCAGCATTTT.